The 22 T cell receptor beta chains presented below share a single source sample, sequenced in a study of blood T cells in healthy people across ages. Combining a sample-barcoded 5' primer with a J-beta primer mix, a second PCR ran for roughly 7 to 12 cycles. TCRdb called the 5' RACE reads again in MiXCR, with one record for every CDR3 protein. The repertoire holds approximately 1.5 million distinct CDR3 sequences, about 31% seen once, with over 9% in the top ten. The specimen was blood. The receptors here all came from a woman aged 25 to 45 in good health.

The chain recombines TRBV10-2 with TRBJ2-6; 7 positions agree with TRBD2. V shed 9 bases and J 4 bases; nucleotides not matched to a gene: 12. Germline values: CDR1 WSHSY, CDR2 SAAADI. This CDR3 has 16 residues. CDR3 region: CASGGAGVGGANVLTF. In DNA form, the CDR3 reads TGCGCCAGTGGGGGTGCGGGAGTAGGAGGGGCCAACGTCCTGACTTTC.

V gene TRBV7-9 combines with J gene TRBJ2-3; 8 bases line up with TRBD2. CDR1 and CDR2 (germline): SEHNR, FQNEAQ (reference sequence). The V gene end was trimmed by 3 bases and the J gene end by 0 bases; junction bases not matched to a gene: 8. This CDR3 has 17 residues. The CDR3 DNA follows: TGTGCCAGCAGCTTGGCGGGGGGACTCCGTAGCACAGATACGCAGTATTTT. This sequence encodes CASSLAGGLRSTDTQYF.

V usage is TRBV20-1 and J usage is TRBJ1-6; 7 bases are a match to TRBD1. The germline CDR1 and CDR2 sequences are DFQATT and SNEGSKA (reference sequence). V shed 0 bases, J shed 3 bases, and the junction held 5 bases outside the gene matches. This CDR3 contains 16 residues. CDR3 in DNA: TGCAGTGCTAGAGATTTGGCAGGGGGCTATAATTCACCCCTCCACTTT. Amino acids: CSARDLAGGYNSPLHF.

Concerning this clonotype itself: This may be a read error: a much more frequent sequence differs by one nucleotide. The CDR3, as DNA: TGTGCCGGCAGCCTCTTGAGCGGGAGTACTAAGAACGAGCAGTACTTC. Its protein is CAGSLLSGSTKNEQYF. V usage is TRBV3-1 and J usage is TRBJ2-7, with 8 bases matching TRBD2. Germline CDR1 reads LGHDT; CDR2 reads YNNKEL (reference sequence). The CDR3 has 16 residues.

V gene TRBV28 combines with J gene TRBJ2-1; maybe TRBD2 (6 bases). CDR1 is MDHEN and CDR2 is SYDVKM in the germline V gene. V dropped 6 bases and J dropped 5 bases, with 26 bases sitting between them. The CDR3 runs 18 residues. The CDR3 here is CASSPLPLAEGEDNEQFF. The CDR3 region has the DNA TGTGCCAGCAGCCCCCTCCCCTTAGCGGAAGGAGAAGACAATGAGCAGTTCTTC.

This sequence joins TRBV7-2 and TRBJ1-2, with D unclear. Germline CDR1 and CDR2: SGHTA and FQGNSA. V lost 3 bases, J lost 6 bases, and 11 bases lay in between. The CDR3 extends over 13 amino acids. The CDR3 here is CASSFTLGDGYTF. In DNA, the CDR3 is TGTGCCAGCAGCTTTACCCTTGGAGATGGCTACACCTTC.

The chain recombines TRBV20-1 with TRBJ2-1, with a tentative D call TRBD2 (6 bases). CDR1 is DFQATT, CDR2 SNEGSKA, per germline (reference sequence). V shed 1 base and J shed 0 bases, with 13 bases lying between them. The CDR3 is made up of 16 amino acids. CDR3 DNA: TGCAGTGCTAGAGCCTCCCTAGCGCCCTCCTACAATGAGCAGTTCTTC. This translates into CSARASLAPSYNEQFF.

The chain carries TRBV2 and TRBJ2-5; TRBD2 agrees at 7 bases. The CDR3 totals 13 residues. Losses at the gene ends were 2 bases for V and 11 bases for J; bases not matched to a gene: 8. CDR1 is SNHLY, CDR2 FYNNEI, per germline. The CDR3 is CASSERGGGEQYF. Here the CDR3 DNA reads TGTGCCAGCAGTGAAAGGGGCGGGGGTGAGCAGTACTTC.

This clonotype was counted only a few times. The gene calls are TRBV7-8 and TRBJ2-6; D gene unclear. V was cut by 3 bases and J by 1 base, with 13 bases left in between. Germline CDR1 reads SGHVS; CDR2 reads FQNEAQ. CDR3 length equals 17 residues. CDR3 sequence: CASSFVGSVSGANVLTF. In DNA, the CDR3 is TGTGCCAGCAGCTTTGTAGGGTCCGTTTCTGGGGCCAACGTCCTGACTTTC.

The gene calls are TRBV7-9 and TRBJ1-4; D ambiguous. The CDR3 consists of 14 residues. The V and J ends lost 8 bases and 7 bases respectively, with 17 bases between them. Germline V gene lookup returns CDR1 SEHNR and CDR2 FQNEAQ (reference sequence). Here the CDR3 reads CASPREGSGEKLFF. CDR3 DNA sequence: TGTGCCAGCCCCCGGGAGGGATCGGGTGAAAAACTGTTTTTT.

This clonotype was found a few times. CDR3 loop: CASSLSSRITDTQYF. As DNA, the CDR3 is TGCGCCAGCAGCTTGTCGTCCCGGATCACAGATACGCAGTATTTT. V is TRBV5-1 and J is TRBJ2-3; D is unclear. CDR1 is SGHRS and CDR2 is YFSETQ in the germline V gene. Trimming removed 1 base from V and 2 bases from J, with 11 bases in between. This CDR3 comprises 15 residues.

This clonotype was detected only once. The rearrangement links TRBV29-1 to TRBJ2-3, with TRBD1 matching 9 bases. The CDR3 is 15 amino acids. The germline V gene encodes CDR1 SQVTM and CDR2 ANQGSEA. Trimming cost V 7 bases and J 5 bases; bases outside gene matches: 13. CDR3 residues: CSAEDRGTRGDTQYF. CDR3 in DNA: TGCAGCGCAGAAGACAGGGGGACCCGCGGAGATACGCAGTATTTT.

In the case of this clonotype: A read error is possible here, since a much larger clone lies one base away. The J gene is TRBJ2-1, the V gene TRBV28; D is unresolved. Germline V gene sequence: CDR1 MDHEN, CDR2 SYDVKM. V was trimmed by 7 bases and J by 4 bases, leaving 14 bases between them. The CDR3 sequence is 14 residues long. CDR3 region: CASTFRGRYNEQFF. The CDR3 nucleotides are TGTGCCAGCACTTTTCGCGGTAGATACAATGAGCAGTTCTTC.

V gene TRBV20-1 combines with J gene TRBJ2-1; D remains unclear. Germline CDR1 DFQATT, CDR2 SNEGSKA (reference sequence). V lost 1 base and J 6 bases, leaving 10 bases between the germline ends. There are 13 residues in the CDR3. The CDR3 loop is CSARVPVTNEQFF. The CDR3 nucleotides read TGCAGTGCTAGAGTCCCGGTAACCAATGAGCAGTTCTTC.

This clonotype was observed a few times. The chain carries TRBV7-2 and TRBJ2-1; 11 nucleotides line up with TRBD2. CDR3 length: 15 residues. The germline CDR1 and CDR2 sequences are SGHTA and FQGNSA. Losses at the gene ends were 5 bases for V and 8 bases for J; bases not matched to a gene: 8. Here the CDR3 DNA reads TGTGCCAGCAGCCACGCGACTAGCGGGAAGGATGAGCAGTTCTTC. Translating gives CASSHATSGKDEQFF.

This clonotype was recorded many times. V and J are TRBV24-1 and TRBJ2-1; the D gene is possibly TRBD2 (5 bases). CDR3 length equals 12 residues. V lost 5 bases and J 9 bases, leaving 10 bases between the germline ends. CDR1 and CDR2 from the germline V gene are KGHDR and SFDVKD. CDR3 bases: TGTGCCACCAGTGGCGGGTTTGTTGAGCAGTTCTTC. Translating it yields CATSGGFVEQFF.

The chain recombines TRBV29-1 with TRBJ1-2; 7 nucleotides line up with TRBD1. Per germline, CDR1 SQVTM and CDR2 ANQGSEA. This CDR3 spans 14 amino acids. Trimming at V came to 3 bases and at J to 6 bases, leaving 10 bases not matched to a gene. The CDR3 sequence is CSVDQIKTGDGYTF. For the CDR3, the DNA is TGCAGCGTTGACCAAATCAAAACAGGGGATGGCTACACCTTC.

The chain couples TRBV5-6 to TRBJ2-5; D ambiguous. The CDR3 sequence is 16 residues long. From germline, CDR1 is SGHDT and CDR2 YYEEEE. V was trimmed by 4 bases and J by 0 bases, leaving 16 bases between them. CDR3 nucleotide sequence: TGTGCCAGCAGCCCGGATCACGACGGAGACCAAGAGACCCAGTACTTC. Residues: CASSPDHDGDQETQYF. The full variable domain, its missing parts supplied by reference TRBV5-6 and TRBJ2-5, is DAGVTQSPTHLIKTRGQQVTLRCSPKSGHDTVSWYQQALGQGPQFIFQYYEEEERQRGNFPDRFSGHQFPNYSSELNVNALLLGDSALYLCASSPDHDGDQETQYFGPGTRLLVL.

Comment on this clonotype: An end of the junction does not agree with germline; a read error may underlie this. The chain has TRBV9 and TRBJ2-1, with TRBD1 matching 7 bases. The CDR3 is 15 amino acids. CDR1 and CDR2 from the germline V gene are SGDLS and YYNGEE. CDR3 protein: CVSSYRDSSCNEQFF. CDR3 sequence (DNA): TGTGTCAGTAGCTACCGGGACAGCTCCTGCAATGAGCAGTTCTTC.

The sample holds a few counts of this clonotype. This chain joins TRBV7-2 and TRBJ2-5; unclear D gene. Germline V gives CDR1 SGHTA, CDR2 FQGNSA. The CDR3 runs to 15 residues. V gave up 1 base and J gave up 5 bases, with 14 bases separating them. CDR3: CASSLGSLTRETQYF. DNA for the CDR3: TGTGCCAGCAGCTTAGGTTCGCTAACGAGGGAGACCCAGTACTTC.

This clonotype was observed a handful of times. The V and J genes are TRBV6-5 and TRBJ2-7; 8 bases fit TRBD1. The CDR3 contains 14 residues. Germline CDR1 and CDR2: MNHEY and SVGAGI. J gave up 7 bases and V 2 bases, and 7 bases lay outside the gene matches. CDR3 sequence: CASSYPRDRREQYF. The CDR3 DNA sequence: TGTGCCAGCAGTTACCCCAGGGACAGGCGGGAGCAGTACTTC.

This clonotype was detected a few times. The chain recombines TRBV6-2 or TRBV6-3 with TRBJ1-5, with a weak D call TRBD1 (6 bases). Trimming removed 6 bases at V and 2 bases at J, with 20 bases between. The CDR3 totals 17 residues. The germline V gene has CDR1 MNHEY and CDR2 SVGEGT. The CDR3 bases are TGTGCCAGCAGGCCCGGGATGGACAGTATAGGCAATCAGCCCCAGCATTTT. Protein product: CASRPGMDSIGNQPQHF.